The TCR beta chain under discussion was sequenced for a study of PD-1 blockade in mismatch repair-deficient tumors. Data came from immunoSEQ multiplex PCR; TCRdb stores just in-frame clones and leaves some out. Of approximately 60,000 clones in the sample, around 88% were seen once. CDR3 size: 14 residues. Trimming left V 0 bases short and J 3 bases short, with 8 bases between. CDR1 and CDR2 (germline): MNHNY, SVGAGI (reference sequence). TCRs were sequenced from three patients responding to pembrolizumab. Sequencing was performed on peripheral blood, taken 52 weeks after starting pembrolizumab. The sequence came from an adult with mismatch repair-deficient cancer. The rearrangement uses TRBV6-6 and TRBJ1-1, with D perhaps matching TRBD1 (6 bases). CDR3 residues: CASSYSSGDTEAFF. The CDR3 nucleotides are TGTGCCAGCAGTTACTCGTCAGGGGACACTGAAGCTTTCTTT.